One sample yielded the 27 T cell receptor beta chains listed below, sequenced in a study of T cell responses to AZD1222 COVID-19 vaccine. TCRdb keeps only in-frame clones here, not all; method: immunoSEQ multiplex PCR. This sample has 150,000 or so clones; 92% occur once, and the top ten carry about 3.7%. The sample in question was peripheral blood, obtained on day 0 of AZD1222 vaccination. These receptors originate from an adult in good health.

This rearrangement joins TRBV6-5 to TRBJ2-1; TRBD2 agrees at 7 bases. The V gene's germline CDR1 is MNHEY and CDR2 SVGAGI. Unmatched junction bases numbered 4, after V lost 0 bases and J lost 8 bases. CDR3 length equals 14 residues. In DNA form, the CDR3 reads TGTGCCAGCAGTTACTCGATTCGGGGGGATGAGCAGTTCTTC. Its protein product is CASSYSIRGDEQFF.

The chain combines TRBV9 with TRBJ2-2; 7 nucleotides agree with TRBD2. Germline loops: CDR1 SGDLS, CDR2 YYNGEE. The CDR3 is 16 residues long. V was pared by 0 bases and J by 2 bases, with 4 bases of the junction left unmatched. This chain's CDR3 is CASSVAAGVNTGELFF. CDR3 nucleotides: TGTGCCAGCAGCGTAGCTGCGGGAGTAAACACCGGGGAGCTGTTTTTT.

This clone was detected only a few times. CDR3 sequence (DNA): TGTGCCAGTAGTGCAAACTCCGGGACTAGCGTAAGTGAGCAGTTCTTC. It encodes CASSANSGTSVSEQFF. The chain uses TRBV19 and TRBJ2-1, with 10 nucleotides matching TRBD2. The CDR3 spans 16 residues. The V gene end was trimmed by 5 bases and the J gene end by 9 bases; junction bases not matched to a gene: 13. Germline assignment: CDR1 LNHDA and CDR2 SQIVND (reference sequence).

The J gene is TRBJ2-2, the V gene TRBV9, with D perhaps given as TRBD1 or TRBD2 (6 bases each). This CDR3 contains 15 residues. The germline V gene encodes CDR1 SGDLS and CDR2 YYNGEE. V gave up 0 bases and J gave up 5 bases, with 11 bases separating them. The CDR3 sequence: CASSVDPGATGELFF. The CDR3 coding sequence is TGTGCCAGCAGCGTAGACCCGGGGGCGACCGGGGAGCTGTTTTTT.

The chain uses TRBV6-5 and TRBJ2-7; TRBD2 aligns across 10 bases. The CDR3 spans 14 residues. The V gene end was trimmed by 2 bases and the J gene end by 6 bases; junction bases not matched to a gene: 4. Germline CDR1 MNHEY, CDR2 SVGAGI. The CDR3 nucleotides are TGTGCCAGCAGTTACACCAGACTAGCGGGCGAGCAGTACTTC. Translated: CASSYTRLAGEQYF.

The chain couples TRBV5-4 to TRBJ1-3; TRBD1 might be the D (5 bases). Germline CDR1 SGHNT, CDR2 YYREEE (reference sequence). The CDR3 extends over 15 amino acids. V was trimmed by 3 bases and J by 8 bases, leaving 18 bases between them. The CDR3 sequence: CASSSARGPRDTIYF. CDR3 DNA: TGTGCCAGCAGCTCGGCCCGGGGACCGCGTGACACCATATATTTT.

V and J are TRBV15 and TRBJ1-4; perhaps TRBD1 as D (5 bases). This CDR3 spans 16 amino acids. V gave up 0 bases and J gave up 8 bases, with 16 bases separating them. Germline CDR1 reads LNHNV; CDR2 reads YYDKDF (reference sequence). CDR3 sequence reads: CATSRDTRGAGEKLFF. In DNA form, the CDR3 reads TGTGCCACCAGCAGAGACACCCGTGGGGCAGGAGAAAAACTGTTTTTT.

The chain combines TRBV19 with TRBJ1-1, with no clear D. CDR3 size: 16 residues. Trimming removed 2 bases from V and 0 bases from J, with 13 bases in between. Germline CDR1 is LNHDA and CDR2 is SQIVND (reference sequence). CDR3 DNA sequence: TGTGCCAGTAGTATATCACAAGGGAGTTTGAACACTGAAGCTTTCTTT. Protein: CASSISQGSLNTEAFF.

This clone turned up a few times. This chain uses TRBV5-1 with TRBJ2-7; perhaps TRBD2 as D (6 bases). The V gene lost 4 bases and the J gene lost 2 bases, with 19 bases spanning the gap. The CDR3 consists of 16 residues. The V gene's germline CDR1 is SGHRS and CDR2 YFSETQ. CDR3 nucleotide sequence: TGCGCCAGCAGCCCTGGCGGAGCGGAGCGGGCCTACGAGCAGTACTTC. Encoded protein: CASSPGGAERAYEQYF.

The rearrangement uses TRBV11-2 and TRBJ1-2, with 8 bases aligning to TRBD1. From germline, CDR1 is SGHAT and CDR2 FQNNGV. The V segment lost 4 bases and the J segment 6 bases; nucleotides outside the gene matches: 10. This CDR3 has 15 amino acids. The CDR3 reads CASSSGQGPWDGYTF. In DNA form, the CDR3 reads TGTGCCAGCAGCTCTGGACAGGGACCTTGGGATGGCTACACCTTC.

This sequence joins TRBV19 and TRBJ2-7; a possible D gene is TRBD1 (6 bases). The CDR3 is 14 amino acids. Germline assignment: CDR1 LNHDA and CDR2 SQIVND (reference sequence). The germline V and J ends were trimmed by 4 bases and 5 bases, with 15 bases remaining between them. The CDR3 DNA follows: TGTGCCAGTAGTAACCGGGGACACCTTAACGAGCAGTACTTC. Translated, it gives CASSNRGHLNEQYF.

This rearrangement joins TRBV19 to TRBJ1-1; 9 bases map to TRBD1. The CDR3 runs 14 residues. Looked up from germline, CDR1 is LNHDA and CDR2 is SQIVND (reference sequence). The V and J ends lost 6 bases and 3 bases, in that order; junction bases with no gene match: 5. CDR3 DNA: TGTGCCAGTAGGGTACAGGGGGCCGACACTGAAGCTTTCTTT. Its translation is CASRVQGADTEAFF.

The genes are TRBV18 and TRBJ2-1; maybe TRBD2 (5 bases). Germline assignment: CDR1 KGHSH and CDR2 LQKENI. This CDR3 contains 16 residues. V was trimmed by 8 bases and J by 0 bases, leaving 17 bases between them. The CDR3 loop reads CASARFGGLSYNEQFF. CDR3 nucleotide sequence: TGTGCCAGCGCCAGATTCGGAGGCCTCTCCTACAATGAGCAGTTCTTC.

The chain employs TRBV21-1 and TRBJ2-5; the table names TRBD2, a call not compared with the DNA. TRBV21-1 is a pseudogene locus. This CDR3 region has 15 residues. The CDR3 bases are TGTGCCAGCAGCAAAGGGGAGGCTGACCAAGAGACCCAGTACTTC. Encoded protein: CASSKGEADQETQYF.

The chain's CDR3 is CASSTGGVNYGYTF. The CDR3 DNA reads TGTGCCAGCAGTACCGGTGGGGTTAACTATGGCTACACCTTC. The chain carries TRBV28 and TRBJ1-2; the D is unclear. Germline V gives CDR1 MDHEN, CDR2 SYDVKM. The V end was cut by 5 bases, the J end by 1 base, with 11 bases between. The CDR3 contains 14 residues.

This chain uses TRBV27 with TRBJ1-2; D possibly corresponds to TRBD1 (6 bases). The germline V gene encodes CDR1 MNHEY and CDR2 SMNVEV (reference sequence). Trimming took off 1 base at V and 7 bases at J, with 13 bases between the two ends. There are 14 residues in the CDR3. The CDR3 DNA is TGTGCCAGCAGTTTATGGGGGGCCGGAGGTGGCTACACCTTC. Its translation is CASSLWGAGGGYTF.

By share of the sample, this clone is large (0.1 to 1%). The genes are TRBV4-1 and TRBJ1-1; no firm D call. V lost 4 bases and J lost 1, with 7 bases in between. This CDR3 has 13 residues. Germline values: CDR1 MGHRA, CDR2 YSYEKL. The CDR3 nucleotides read TGCGCCAGCAGCCCCCCAACGAACACTGAAGCTTTCTTT. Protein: CASSPPTNTEAFF.

CDR3 sequence: CASSDIIGEQYF. In DNA, the CDR3 is TGTGCCAGCAGTGATATAATCGGCGAGCAGTACTTC. The V call is TRBV25-1, the J call TRBJ2-7; unclear D gene. The CDR3 length is 12 residues. V was cut by 3 bases and J by 6 bases, with 9 bases left in between. The germline gives CDR1 MGHDK, CDR2 SYGVNS.

CDR3 bases: TGTGCCAGCAGTTTAGGTGGCAGCCGTTTCGCGAACACCGGGGAGCTGTTTTTT. It translates to CASSLGGSRFANTGELFF. This sequence joins TRBV27 and TRBJ2-2, with no clear D. The V gene's germline CDR1 is MNHEY and CDR2 SMNVEV (reference sequence). Trimming shortened V by 2 bases and J by 0 bases, and 16 bases separated the two germline ends. The CDR3 has 18 residues.

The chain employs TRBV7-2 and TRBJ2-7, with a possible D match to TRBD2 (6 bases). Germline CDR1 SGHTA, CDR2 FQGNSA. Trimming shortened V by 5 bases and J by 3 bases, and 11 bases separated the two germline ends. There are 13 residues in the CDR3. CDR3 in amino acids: CASSTFGSYEQYF. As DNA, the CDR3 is TGTGCCAGCAGCACCTTCGGGAGCTACGAGCAGTACTTC.

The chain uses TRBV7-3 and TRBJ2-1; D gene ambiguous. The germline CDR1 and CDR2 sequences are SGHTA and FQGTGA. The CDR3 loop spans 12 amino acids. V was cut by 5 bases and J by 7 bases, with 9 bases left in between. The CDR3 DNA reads TGTGCCAGCAGCCCCCCGTCTAATGAGCAGTTCTTC. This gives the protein CASSPPSNEQFF.

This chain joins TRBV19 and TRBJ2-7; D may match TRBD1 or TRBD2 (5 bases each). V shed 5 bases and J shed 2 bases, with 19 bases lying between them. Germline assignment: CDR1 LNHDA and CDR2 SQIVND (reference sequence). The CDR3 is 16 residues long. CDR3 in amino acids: CASSVSGTLSPYEQYF. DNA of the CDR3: TGTGCCAGTAGTGTATCCGGGACCCTTTCCCCCTACGAGCAGTACTTC.

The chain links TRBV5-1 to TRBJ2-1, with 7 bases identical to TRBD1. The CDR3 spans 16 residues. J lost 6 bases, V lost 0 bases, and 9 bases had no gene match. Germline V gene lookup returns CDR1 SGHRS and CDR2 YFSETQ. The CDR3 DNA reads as TGCGCCAGCAGCTTGGCCGTGACAGGGCAAGCCAATGAGCAGTTCTTC. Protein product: CASSLAVTGQANEQFF.

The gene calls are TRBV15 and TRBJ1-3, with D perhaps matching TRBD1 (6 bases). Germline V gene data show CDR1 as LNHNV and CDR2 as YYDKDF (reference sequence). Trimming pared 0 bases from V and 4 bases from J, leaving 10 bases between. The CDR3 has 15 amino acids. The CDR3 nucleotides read TGTGCCACCAGCAGAGATCAAACAGGGGGAAACACCATATATTTT. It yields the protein CATSRDQTGGNTIYF.

The CDR3 DNA reads as TGTGCCATCAGTGGGGGGTTAGGGGAGCTGTTTTTT. Translated: CAISGGLGELFF. This chain uses TRBV10-3 with TRBJ2-2; D assignment may be TRBD1 or TRBD2 (5 bases each). V was cut by 4 bases and J by 8 bases, with 8 bases left in between. CDR1 is ENHRY, CDR2 SYGVKD, per germline. This CDR3 comprises 12 residues.

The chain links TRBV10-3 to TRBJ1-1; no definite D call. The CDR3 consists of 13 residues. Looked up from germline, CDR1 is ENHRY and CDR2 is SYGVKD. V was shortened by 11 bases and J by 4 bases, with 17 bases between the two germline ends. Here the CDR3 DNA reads TGTGCCGCTCGTGGGAGTAAGGGCACTGAAGCTTTCTTT. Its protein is CAARGSKGTEAFF.

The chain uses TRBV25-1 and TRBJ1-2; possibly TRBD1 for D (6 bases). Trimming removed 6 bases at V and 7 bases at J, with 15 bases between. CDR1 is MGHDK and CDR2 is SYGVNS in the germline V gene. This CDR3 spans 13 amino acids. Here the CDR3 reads CASRPSGEGGYTF. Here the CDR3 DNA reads TGTGCCAGCAGGCCCTCAGGGGAGGGTGGCTACACCTTC.